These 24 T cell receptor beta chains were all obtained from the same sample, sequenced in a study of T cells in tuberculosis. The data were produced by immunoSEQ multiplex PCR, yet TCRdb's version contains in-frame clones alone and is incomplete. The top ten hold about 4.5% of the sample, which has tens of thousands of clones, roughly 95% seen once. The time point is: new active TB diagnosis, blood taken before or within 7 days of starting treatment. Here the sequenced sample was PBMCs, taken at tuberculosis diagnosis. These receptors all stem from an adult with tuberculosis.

The CDR3 loop reads CASSPVLAGYSTDTQYF. CDR3 coding DNA: TGTGCCAGCTCACCAGTTCTAGCGGGGTATAGCACAGATACGCAGTATTTT. The chain is built from TRBV18 and TRBJ2-3, with 9 bases fitting TRBD2. The trim removed 2 bases at V and 0 bases at J, leaving 6 bases unmatched. Looked up from germline, CDR1 is KGHSH and CDR2 is LQKENI. The CDR3 has 17 residues.

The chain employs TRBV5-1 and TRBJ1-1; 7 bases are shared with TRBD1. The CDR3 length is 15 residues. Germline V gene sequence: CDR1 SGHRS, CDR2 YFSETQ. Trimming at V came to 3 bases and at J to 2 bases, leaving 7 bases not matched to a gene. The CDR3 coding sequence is TGCGCCAGCAGCTCGGGAAGACAGGGTAACACTGAAGCTTTCTTT. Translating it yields CASSSGRQGNTEAFF.

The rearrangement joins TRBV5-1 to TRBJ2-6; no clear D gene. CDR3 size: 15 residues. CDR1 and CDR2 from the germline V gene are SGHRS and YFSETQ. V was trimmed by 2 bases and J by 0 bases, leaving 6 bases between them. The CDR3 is CASSLQVSGANVLTF. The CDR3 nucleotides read TGCGCCAGCAGCTTACAAGTCTCTGGGGCCAACGTCCTGACTTTC.

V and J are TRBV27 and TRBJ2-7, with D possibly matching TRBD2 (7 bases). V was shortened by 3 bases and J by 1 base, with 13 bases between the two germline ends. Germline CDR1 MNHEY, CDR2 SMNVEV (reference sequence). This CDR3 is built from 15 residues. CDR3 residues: CASSLGGQPSYEQYF. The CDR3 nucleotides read TGTGCCAGCAGTTTGGGGGGGCAACCATCCTACGAGCAGTACTTC.

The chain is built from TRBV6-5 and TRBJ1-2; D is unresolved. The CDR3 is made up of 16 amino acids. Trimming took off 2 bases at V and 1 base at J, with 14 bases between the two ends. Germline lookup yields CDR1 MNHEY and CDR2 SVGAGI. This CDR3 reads CASSYLTPSGNYGYTF. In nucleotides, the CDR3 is TGTGCCAGCAGTTACCTTACCCCCTCGGGTAACTATGGCTACACCTTC.

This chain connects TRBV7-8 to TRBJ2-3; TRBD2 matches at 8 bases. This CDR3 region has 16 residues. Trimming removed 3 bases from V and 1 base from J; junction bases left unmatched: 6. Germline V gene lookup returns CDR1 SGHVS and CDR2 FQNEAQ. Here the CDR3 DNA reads TGTGCCAGCAGCTTTCTTTCAGCGGGGGGCACAGATACGCAGTATTTT. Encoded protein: CASSFLSAGGTDTQYF.

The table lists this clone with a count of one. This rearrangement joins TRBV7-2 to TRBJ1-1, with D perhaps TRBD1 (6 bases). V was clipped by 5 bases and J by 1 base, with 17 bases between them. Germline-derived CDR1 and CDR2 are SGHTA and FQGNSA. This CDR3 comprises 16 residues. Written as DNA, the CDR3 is TGTGCCAGCAGCGCGGGGGCGGGCCAGCCGAACACTGAAGCTTTCTTT. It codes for CASSAGAGQPNTEAFF.

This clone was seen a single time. DNA of the CDR3: TGTGCCAGCAGCCCACAACAACACAAAGGAGCCTCCTACGAGCAGTACTTC. Translating gives CASSPQQHKGASYEQYF. The chain uses TRBV14 and TRBJ2-7; D ambiguous. V was shortened by 4 bases and J by 0 bases, with 19 bases between the two germline ends. Germline values: CDR1 SGHDN, CDR2 FVKESK. The CDR3 totals 17 residues.

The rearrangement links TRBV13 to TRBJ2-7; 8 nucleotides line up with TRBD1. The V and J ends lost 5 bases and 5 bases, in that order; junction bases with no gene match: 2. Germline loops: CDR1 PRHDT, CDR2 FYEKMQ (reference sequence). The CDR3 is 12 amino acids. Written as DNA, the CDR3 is TGTGCCAGCAGCCAGGACAGGGACGAGCAGTACTTC. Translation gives CASSQDRDEQYF.

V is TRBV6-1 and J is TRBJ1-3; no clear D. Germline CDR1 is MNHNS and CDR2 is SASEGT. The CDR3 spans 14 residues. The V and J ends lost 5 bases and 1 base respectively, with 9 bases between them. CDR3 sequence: CASSQDWSGNTIYF. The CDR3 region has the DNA TGTGCCAGCAGTCAGGACTGGTCTGGAAACACCATATATTTT.

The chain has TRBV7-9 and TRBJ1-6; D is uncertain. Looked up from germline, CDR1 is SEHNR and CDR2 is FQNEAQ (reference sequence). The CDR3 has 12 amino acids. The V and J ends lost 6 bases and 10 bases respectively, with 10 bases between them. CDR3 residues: CASRRGGSPLHF. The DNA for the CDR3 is TGTGCCAGCAGACGTGGAGGGTCACCCCTCCACTTT.

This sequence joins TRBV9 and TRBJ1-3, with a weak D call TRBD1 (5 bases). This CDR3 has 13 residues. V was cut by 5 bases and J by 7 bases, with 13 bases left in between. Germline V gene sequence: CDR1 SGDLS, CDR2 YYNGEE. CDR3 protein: CASSSGVGNTIYF. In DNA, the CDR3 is TGTGCCAGCAGTTCGGGGGTCGGGAACACCATATATTTT.

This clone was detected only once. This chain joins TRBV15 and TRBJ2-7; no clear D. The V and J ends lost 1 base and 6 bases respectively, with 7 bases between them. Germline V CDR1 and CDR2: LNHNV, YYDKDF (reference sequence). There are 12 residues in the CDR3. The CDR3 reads CATSRGSSEQYF. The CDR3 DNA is TGTGCCACCAGCAGAGGTTCGTCCGAGCAGTACTTC.

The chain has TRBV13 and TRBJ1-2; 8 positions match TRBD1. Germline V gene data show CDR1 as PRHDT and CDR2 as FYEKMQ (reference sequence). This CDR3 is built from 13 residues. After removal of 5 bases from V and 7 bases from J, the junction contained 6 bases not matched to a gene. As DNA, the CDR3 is TGTGCCAGCAGCATTGGGGACAGGACTGGCTACACCTTC. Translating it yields CASSIGDRTGYTF. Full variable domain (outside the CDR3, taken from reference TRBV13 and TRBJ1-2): AAGVIQSPRHLIKEKRETATLKCYPIPRHDTVYWYQQGPGQDPQFLISFYEKMQSDKGSIPDRFSAQQFSDYHSELNMSSLELGDSALYFCASSIGDRTGYTFGSGTRLTVV.

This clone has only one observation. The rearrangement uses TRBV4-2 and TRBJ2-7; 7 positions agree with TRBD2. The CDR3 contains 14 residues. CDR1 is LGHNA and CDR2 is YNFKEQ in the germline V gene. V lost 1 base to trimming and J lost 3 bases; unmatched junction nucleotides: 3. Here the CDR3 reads CASSQGGGGYEQYF. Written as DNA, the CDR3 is TGTGCCAGCAGCCAAGGCGGGGGAGGCTACGAGCAGTACTTC.

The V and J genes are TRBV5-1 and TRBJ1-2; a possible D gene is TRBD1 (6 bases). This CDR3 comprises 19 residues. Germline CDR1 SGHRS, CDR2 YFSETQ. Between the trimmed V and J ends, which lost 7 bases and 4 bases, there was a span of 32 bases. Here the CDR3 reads CASALRPGQIAAGAYGYTF. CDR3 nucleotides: TGCGCCAGCGCACTCAGACCGGGACAAATCGCCGCCGGCGCCTATGGCTACACCTTC.

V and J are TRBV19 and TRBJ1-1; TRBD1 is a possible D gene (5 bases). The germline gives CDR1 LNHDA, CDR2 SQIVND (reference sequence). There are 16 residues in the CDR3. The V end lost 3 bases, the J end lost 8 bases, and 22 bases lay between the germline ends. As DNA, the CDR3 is TGTGCCAGTAGTATCGGACCCTCTGACAGCCCCACGGAAGCTTTCTTT. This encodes CASSIGPSDSPTEAFF.

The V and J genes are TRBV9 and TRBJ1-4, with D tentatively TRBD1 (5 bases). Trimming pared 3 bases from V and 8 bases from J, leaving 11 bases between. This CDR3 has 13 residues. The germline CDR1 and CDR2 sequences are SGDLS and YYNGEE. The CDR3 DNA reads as TGTGCCAGCAGCGGGCCCCGGGGGGAAAAACTGTTTTTT. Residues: CASSGPRGEKLFF.

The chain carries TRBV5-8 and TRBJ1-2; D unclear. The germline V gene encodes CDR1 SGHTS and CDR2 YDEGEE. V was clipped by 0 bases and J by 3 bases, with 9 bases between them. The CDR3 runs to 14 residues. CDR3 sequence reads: CASSLARQDYGYTF. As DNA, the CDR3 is TGTGCCAGCAGCTTGGCACGGCAGGACTATGGCTACACCTTC.

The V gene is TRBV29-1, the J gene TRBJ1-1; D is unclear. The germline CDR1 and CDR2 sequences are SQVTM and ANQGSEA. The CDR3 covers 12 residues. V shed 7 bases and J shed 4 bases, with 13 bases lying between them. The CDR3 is CSATVNPTEAFF. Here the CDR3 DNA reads TGCAGCGCAACAGTTAACCCCACTGAAGCTTTCTTT.

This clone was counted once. CDR3 sequence (DNA): TGTGCCAGCAGCTCGGGACAGGTAACCTACGAGCAGTACTTC. Encoded protein: CASSSGQVTYEQYF. The chain carries TRBV11-3 and TRBJ2-7; TRBD1 aligns across 8 bases. CDR1 is SGHNT, CDR2 YENEEA, per germline. Trimming took 4 bases from V and 2 from J; bases not matched to a gene: 4. The CDR3 spans 14 residues. The full variable domain, in which reference TRBV11-3 and TRBJ2-7 provide the parts outside the CDR3, is EAGVVQSPRYKIIEKKQPVAFWCNPISGHNTLYWYLQNLGQGPELLIRYENEEAVDDSQLPKDRFSAERLKGVDSTLKIQPAELGDSAVYLCASSSGQVTYEQYFGPGTRLTVT.

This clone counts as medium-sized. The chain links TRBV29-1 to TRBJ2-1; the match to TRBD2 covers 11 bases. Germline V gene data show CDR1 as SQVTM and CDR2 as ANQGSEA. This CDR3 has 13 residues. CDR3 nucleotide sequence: TGCAGTTTTAGGGGGACTAGCGGCACAATACAGTTCTTC. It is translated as CSFRGTSGTIQFF.

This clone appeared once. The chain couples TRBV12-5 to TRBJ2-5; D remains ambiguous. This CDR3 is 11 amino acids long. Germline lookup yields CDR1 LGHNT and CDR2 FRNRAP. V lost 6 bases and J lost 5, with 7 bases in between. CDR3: CASGIRETQYF. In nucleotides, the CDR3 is TGTGCTAGTGGGATCCGGGAGACCCAGTACTTC.

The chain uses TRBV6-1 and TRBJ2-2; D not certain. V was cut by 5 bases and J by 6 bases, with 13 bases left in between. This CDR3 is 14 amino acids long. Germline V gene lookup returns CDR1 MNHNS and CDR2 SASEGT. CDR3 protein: CASSNYGLAGELFF. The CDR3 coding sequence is TGTGCCAGCAGTAATTACGGTCTGGCCGGGGAGCTGTTTTTT.